A selection of T cell receptor beta chains follows, all from one sample in a study of OX40 agonist ivuxolimab in advanced cancers. Method: immunoSEQ multiplex PCR; TCRdb's copy keeps in-frame clones and lacks some. The sample consists of roughly 100,000 clones, 92% of them appearing once. Sequenced here: CD4+ or CD8+ T cells sorted from blood, sampled in a trial of the OX40 agonist ivuxolimab. Receptors originate from an adult with an advanced solid tumor such as melanoma, head and neck, liver or kidney cancer. The CDR3 runs from the conserved cysteine through the conserved F or W. Fields, in order: V gene, CDR3 length, clone size, J gene, D gene, CDR3 protein, CDR3 DNA. D genes are given only for firm matches. Size tells how often a clone was seen (once, few, many) or the class of an expanded clone, and some rows leave it out.

V gene: TRBV9
CDR3 length: 12
clone size: -
J gene: TRBJ1-2
D gene: -
CDR3 protein: CASSDGGGGYTF
CDR3 DNA: TGTGCCAGCAGCGATGGGGGCGGTGGCTACACCTTC

V gene: TRBV13
CDR3 length: 15
clone size: -
J gene: TRBJ2-1
D gene: TRBD1
CDR3 protein: CASRLGTGGYNEQFF
CDR3 DNA: TGTGCCAGCAGGCTCGGGACAGGGGGATACAATGAGCAGTTCTTC

V gene: TRBV27
CDR3 length: 17
clone size: -
J gene: TRBJ2-1
D gene: -
CDR3 protein: CASSLSILTLTTDEQFF
CDR3 DNA: TGTGCCAGCAGTTTATCTATCCTAACACTTACTACTGATGAGCAGTTCTTC

V gene: TRBV5-1
CDR3 length: 11
clone size: -
J gene: TRBJ2-1
D gene: -
CDR3 protein: CASSLGNEQFF
CDR3 DNA: TGCGCCAGCAGCTTAGGCAATGAGCAGTTCTTC

V gene: TRBV27
CDR3 length: 11
clone size: -
J gene: TRBJ2-2
D gene: -
CDR3 protein: CASQNTGELFF
CDR3 DNA: TGTGCCAGTCAAAACACCGGGGAGCTGTTTTTT

V gene: TRBV6-1
CDR3 length: 17
clone size: -
J gene: TRBJ2-3
D gene: -
CDR3 protein: CASSELHWRGSTDTQYF
CDR3 DNA: TGTGCCAGCAGTGAATTACACTGGCGGGGCAGCACAGATACGCAGTATTTT

V gene: TRBV9
CDR3 length: 15
clone size: -
J gene: TRBJ2-1
D gene: TRBD2
CDR3 protein: CASSSSGSAYNEQFF
CDR3 DNA: TGTGCCAGCAGCTCTAGCGGGAGTGCCTACAATGAGCAGTTCTTC

V gene: TRBV29-1
CDR3 length: 13
clone size: -
J gene: TRBJ2-7
D gene: TRBD1
CDR3 protein: CSVVVRGTYEQYF
CDR3 DNA: TGCAGCGTTGTAGTCAGGGGGACCTACGAGCAGTACTTC

V gene: TRBV2
CDR3 length: 14
clone size: once
J gene: TRBJ1-2
D gene: TRBD1
CDR3 protein: CASSRLTGSDGYTF
CDR3 DNA: TGTGCCAGCAGCCGTTTGACAGGGTCGGATGGCTACACCTTC

V gene: TRBV2
CDR3 length: 12
clone size: -
J gene: TRBJ2-3
D gene: -
CDR3 protein: CASSAYTDTQYF
CDR3 DNA: TGTGCCAGCAGTGCCTACACAGATACGCAGTATTTT